This TCR beta chain originates from a study of T cell repertoires in cytomegalovirus infection. Points from the study as a whole: CMV-specific TCR beta clonotypes restricted by HLA-C were the ones dominating the ex vivo response.

To note about this clonotype: What it recognizes is unknown.

There are 17 residues in the CDR3. Deletions cut 1 base from V and 1 base from J, with 16 bases between. CDR1 is SEHNR, CDR2 FQNEAQ, per germline (reference sequence). TCRdb processed the reads anew with MiXCR; each CDR3 protein has one entry. The data hold about a million distinct CDR3 sequences, with 31% observed a single time. This receptor was taken from a human donor in good health (CMV status not recorded). Some clones in this sample may be carry-over from other donors' samples. Sequencing was performed on cultured CD8+ T cells from PBMCs, taken from culture after CMV antigen stimulation. The rearrangement uses TRBV7-9 and TRBJ1-1; a possible D gene is TRBD1 (6 bases). CDR3 region: CASSLGALGHKNTEAFF. CDR3 sequence (DNA): TGTGCCAGCAGCTTAGGGGCGCTGGGACACAAGAACACTGAAGCTTTCTTT. The full variable domain, with the rest looked up from reference TRBV7-9 and TRBJ1-1, is DTGVSQNPRHKITKRGQNVTFRCDPISEHNRLYWYRQTLGQGPEFLTYFQNEAQLEKSRLLSDRFSAERPKGSFSTLEIQRTEQGDSAMYLCASSLGALGHKNTEAFFGQGTRLTVV.